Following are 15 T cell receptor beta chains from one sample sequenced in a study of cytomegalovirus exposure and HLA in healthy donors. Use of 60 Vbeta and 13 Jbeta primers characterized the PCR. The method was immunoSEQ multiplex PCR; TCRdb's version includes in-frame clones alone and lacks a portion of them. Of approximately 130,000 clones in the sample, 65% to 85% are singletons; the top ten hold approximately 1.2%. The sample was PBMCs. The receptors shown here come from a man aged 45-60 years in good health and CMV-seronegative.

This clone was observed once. This chain's CDR3 is CASSLSWQVQETQYF. CDR3 coding DNA: TGTGCCAGCAGTTTATCGTGGCAGGTCCAAGAGACCCAGTACTTC. The J gene is TRBJ2-5, the V gene TRBV27, with unresolved D. Looked up from germline, CDR1 is MNHEY and CDR2 is SMNVEV (reference sequence). The CDR3 has 15 amino acids. The V end was cut by 0 bases, the J end by 1 base, with 9 bases between.

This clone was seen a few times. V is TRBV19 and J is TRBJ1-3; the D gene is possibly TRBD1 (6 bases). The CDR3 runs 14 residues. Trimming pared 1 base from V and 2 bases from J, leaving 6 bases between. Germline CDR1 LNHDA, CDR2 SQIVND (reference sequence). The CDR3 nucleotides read TGTGCCAGTAGTATAGCAGGGGCTGGAAACACCATATATTTT. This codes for CASSIAGAGNTIYF.

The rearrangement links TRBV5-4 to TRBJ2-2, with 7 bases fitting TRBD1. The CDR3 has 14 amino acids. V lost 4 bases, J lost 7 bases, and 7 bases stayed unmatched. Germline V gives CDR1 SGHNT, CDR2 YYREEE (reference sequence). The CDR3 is CASSRRQGLGELFF. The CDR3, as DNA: TGTGCCAGCAGCAGACGACAGGGTCTCGGGGAGCTGTTTTTT.

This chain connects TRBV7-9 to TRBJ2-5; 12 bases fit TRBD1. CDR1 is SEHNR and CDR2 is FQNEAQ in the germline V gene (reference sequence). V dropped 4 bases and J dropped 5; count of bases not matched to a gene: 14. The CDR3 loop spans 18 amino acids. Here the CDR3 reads CASSSGGWGQGAQETQYF. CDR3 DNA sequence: TGTGCCAGCAGCTCGGGGGGATGGGGACAGGGGGCGCAGGAGACCCAGTACTTC.

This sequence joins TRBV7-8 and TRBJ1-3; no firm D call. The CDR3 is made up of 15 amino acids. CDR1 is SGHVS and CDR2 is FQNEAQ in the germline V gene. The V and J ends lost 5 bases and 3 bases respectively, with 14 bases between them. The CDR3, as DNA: TGTGCCAGCAGCCCTAGGTCAGGAGGTGGAAACACCATATATTTT. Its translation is CASSPRSGGGNTIYF.

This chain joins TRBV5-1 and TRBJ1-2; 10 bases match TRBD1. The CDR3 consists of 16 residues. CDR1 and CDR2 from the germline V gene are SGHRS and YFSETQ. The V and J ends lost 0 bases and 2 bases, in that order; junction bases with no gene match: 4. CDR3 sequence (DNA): TGCGCCAGCAGCTTGGACTCGGGACAGGGGAACTATGGCTACACCTTC. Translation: CASSLDSGQGNYGYTF.

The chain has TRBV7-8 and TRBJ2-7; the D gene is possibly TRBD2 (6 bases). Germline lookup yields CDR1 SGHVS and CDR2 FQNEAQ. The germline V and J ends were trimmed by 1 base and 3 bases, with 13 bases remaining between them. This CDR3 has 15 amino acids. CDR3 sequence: CASSLELASHYEQYF. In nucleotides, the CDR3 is TGTGCCAGCAGCTTAGAGCTAGCGTCGCACTACGAGCAGTACTTC. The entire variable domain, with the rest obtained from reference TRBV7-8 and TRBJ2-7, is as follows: GAGVSQSPRYKVAKRGQDVALRCDPISGHVSLFWYQQALGQGPEFLTYFQNEAQLDKSGLPSDRFFAERPEGSVSTLKIQRTQQEDSAVYLCASSLELASHYEQYFGPGTRLTVT.

The CDR3 nucleotides are TGTGCCAGCAGCGCTCAGGGCGGAACTGAAGCTTTCTTT. It is translated as CASSAQGGTEAFF. The chain couples TRBV9 to TRBJ1-1; tentatively, D is TRBD1 (5 bases). The V gene's germline CDR1 is SGDLS and CDR2 YYNGEE. The CDR3 runs to 13 residues. The germline V and J ends were trimmed by 3 bases and 5 bases, with 11 bases remaining between them.

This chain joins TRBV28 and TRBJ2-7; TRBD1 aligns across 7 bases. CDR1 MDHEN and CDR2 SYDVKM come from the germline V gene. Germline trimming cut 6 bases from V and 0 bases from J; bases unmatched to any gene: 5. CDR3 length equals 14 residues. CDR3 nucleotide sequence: TGTGCCAGCAGCCGGGACAGCCCCTCCTACGAGCAGTACTTC. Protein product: CASSRDSPSYEQYF.

The CDR3 spells CASRAILVTQETQYF. The CDR3 nucleotides read TGTGCCAGCAGGGCCATACTAGTTACGCAAGAGACCCAGTACTTC. The rearrangement links TRBV28 to TRBJ2-5; D possibly corresponds to TRBD2 (5 bases). Germline-derived CDR1 and CDR2 are MDHEN and SYDVKM. The CDR3 runs to 15 residues. V lost 6 bases and J 2 bases, leaving 16 bases between the germline ends.

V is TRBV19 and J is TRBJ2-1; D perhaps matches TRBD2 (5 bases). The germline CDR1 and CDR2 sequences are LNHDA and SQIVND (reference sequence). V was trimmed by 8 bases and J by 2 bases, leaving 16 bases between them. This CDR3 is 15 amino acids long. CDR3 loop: CASSIEGVTYNEQFF. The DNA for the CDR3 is TGTGCCAGTTCCATAGAGGGAGTTACCTACAATGAGCAGTTCTTC.

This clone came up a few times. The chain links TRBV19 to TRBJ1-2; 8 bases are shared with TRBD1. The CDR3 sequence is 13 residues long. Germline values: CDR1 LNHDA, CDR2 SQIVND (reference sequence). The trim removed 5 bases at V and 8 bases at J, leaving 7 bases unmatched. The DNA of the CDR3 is TGTGCCAGTAGTTGGCAGGGGGCAGGAGGCTACACCTTC. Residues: CASSWQGAGGYTF.

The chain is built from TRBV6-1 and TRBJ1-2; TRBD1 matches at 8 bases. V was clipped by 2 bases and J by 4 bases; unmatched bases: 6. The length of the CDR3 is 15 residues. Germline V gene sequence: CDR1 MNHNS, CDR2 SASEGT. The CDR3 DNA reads TGTGCCAGCAGTGAACCGGCAGGGGGCGGCTATGGCTACACCTTC. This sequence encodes CASSEPAGGGYGYTF.

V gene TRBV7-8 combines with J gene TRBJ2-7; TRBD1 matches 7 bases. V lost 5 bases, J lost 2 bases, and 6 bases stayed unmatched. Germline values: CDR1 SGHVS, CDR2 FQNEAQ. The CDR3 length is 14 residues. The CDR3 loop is CASSVRDSPYEQYF. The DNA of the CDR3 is TGTGCCAGCAGCGTCCGGGACAGCCCCTACGAGCAGTACTTC.

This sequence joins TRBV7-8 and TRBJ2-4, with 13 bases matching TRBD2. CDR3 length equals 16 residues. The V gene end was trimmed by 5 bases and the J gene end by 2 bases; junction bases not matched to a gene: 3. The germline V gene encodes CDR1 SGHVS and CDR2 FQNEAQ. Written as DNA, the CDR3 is TGTGCCAGCAGCGGTGGGACTAGCGGGACCAAAAACATTCAGTACTTC. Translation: CASSGGTSGTKNIQYF.